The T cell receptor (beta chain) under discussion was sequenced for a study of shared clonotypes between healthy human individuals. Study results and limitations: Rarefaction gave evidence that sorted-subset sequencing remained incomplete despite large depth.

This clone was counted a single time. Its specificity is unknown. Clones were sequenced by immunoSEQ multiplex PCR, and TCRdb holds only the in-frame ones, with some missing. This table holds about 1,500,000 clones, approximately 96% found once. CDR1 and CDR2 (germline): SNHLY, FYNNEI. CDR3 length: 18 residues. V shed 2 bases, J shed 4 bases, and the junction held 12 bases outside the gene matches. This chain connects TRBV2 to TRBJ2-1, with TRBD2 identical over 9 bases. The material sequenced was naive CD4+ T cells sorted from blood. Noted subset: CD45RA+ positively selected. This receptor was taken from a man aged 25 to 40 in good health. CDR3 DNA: TGTGCCAGCAGTGAACCGCGAATCCTAGCGGGATCTTACAATGAGCAGTTCTTC. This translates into CASSEPRILAGSYNEQFF.